Listed below are T cell receptor beta chains from one sample, sequenced in a study. TCRdb reprocessed the 5' RACE reads with MiXCR, giving one entry per CDR3 protein. The sample includes over 45,000 distinct CDR3 sequences, 26% of them seen just once. Sequenced material: tumor-infiltrating Tregs sorted from the breast tumor. These receptors originate from a female donor with breast cancer. CDR3s include the opening cysteine and the closing phenylalanine or tryptophan. Fields, in order: CDR3 DNA, CDR3 protein, V gene, clone size, D gene, J gene. D genes are given only for firm matches. Expanded clones get a size class; other rows say once, few or many, or leave the size out.

TGTGCCAGCAGCGGTTACACCGGGGAGCTGTTTTTT,CASSGYTGELFF,TRBV11-3,NA,NA,TRBJ2-2
TGTGCCAGCGGCTACAGGGGCAATCAGCCCCAGCATTTT,CASGYRGNQPQHF,TRBV7-2,NA,NA,TRBJ1-5
TGCGCCAGCAGCTTGATACAGGGGGCTGAGGGCTCTGGGGCCAACGTCCTGACTTTC,CASSLIQGAEGSGANVLTF,TRBV5-1,many,TRBD1,TRBJ2-6
TGCAGTGCTAGACAGGGGGGGATGAACACTGAAGCTTTCTTT,CSARQGGMNTEAFF,TRBV20-1,few,TRBD1,TRBJ1-1
TGTGCCAGCAGCGAATCGGGACCCCTGAACGAGCAGTACTTC,CASSESGPLNEQYF,TRBV5-4,NA,NA,TRBJ2-7
TGCAGCGTTGGTTGGGGAGAAAAACTGTTTTTT,CSVGWGEKLFF,TRBV29-1,NA,NA,TRBJ1-4
TGTGCCAGCAGCTTAGACGTGGGGAGCCGGGGTCAGCCCCAGCATTTT,CASSLDVGSRGQPQHF,TRBV7-6,NA,NA,TRBJ1-5
TGTGCCAGCAGCGTAGATTTCGGCAATCAGCCCCAGCATTTT,CASSVDFGNQPQHF,TRBV9,many,NA,TRBJ1-5
TGCGCCAGCAGCCAAGACACCTCGGGGGAAGCCAAAAACATTCAGTACTTC,CASSQDTSGEAKNIQYF,TRBV4-1,NA,NA,TRBJ2-4
TGTGCCAGCAGCTTCCGGACAGGGGAAGATGGCTACACCTTC,CASSFRTGEDGYTF,TRBV7-2,NA,TRBD1,TRBJ1-2
TGTGCCAGCAGCCAAGACCGACTAGCGGGAAACGAGCAGTACTTC,CASSQDRLAGNEQYF,TRBV4-2,many,TRBD2,TRBJ2-7
TGTGCCAGCAGTTTAAATTCCAAGGATGAGCAGTTCTTC,CASSLNSKDEQFF,TRBV28,NA,NA,TRBJ2-1
TGTGCCGGCAGCGTAGACACCCCAGGCTGGAATGAGCAGTGCTTC,CAGSVDTPGWNEQCF,TRBV9,once,NA,TRBJ2-1
TGCAGTGCTAGGGATGTTGGGCTAGCGGGAGACTACGAGCAGTACTTC,CSARDVGLAGDYEQYF,TRBV20-1,few,TRBD2,TRBJ2-7
TGTGCCAGCAGCCCCCGGCTCGGAGGGGGTACTGAAGCTTTCTTT,CASSPRLGGGTEAFF,TRBV11-1,NA,NA,TRBJ1-1
TGTGCCAGCAGTCTCCAAGGTCCAGGCGGAGTTAACTATGGCTACACCTTC,CASSLQGPGGVNYGYTF,TRBV6-2/TRBV6-3,NA,NA,TRBJ1-2
TGTGCCAGCAGCCGGGGGCCTCCGGAAGAGACCCAGTACTTC,CASSRGPPEETQYF,TRBV28,NA,NA,TRBJ2-5
TGTGCGACGAGGGGGGTATCTGGGTATGAGCAGTTCTTC,CATRGVSGYEQFF,TRBV25-1,NA,NA,TRBJ2-1
TGTGCCAGCAGCTTAGGGCTAGCTCAACTCTACGAGCAGTACTTC,CASSLGLAQLYEQYF,TRBV5-5,few,NA,TRBJ2-7
TGCGCCAGCAACCCATGGCGCAGCGGGAACACAGATACGCAGTATTTT,CASNPWRSGNTDTQYF,TRBV4-1,NA,TRBD2,TRBJ2-3
TGCGCCACTGGGGTGGGGGGCCTCACAGATACGCAGTATTTT,CATGVGGLTDTQYF,TRBV10-2,NA,NA,TRBJ2-3
TGTGCCAGCAGCTTGGAGGGGACAGGGTCGCTCGAGCAGTACTTC,CASSLEGTGSLEQYF,TRBV5-4,NA,TRBD1,TRBJ2-7
TGTGCCAGCAGTTACAGAGGAGTGGGGGCTCCCTCAGATACGCAGTATTTT,CASSYRGVGAPSDTQYF,TRBV6-2/TRBV6-3,few,NA,TRBJ2-3
TGTGCCAGCAGCACACCAGGGACAGGGGTGGAAACTGAAGCTTTCTTT,CASSTPGTGVETEAFF,TRBV5-6,few,TRBD1,TRBJ1-1
TGTGCCAGCTCGGACGACAGAAATCAGCCCCAGCATTTT,CASSDDRNQPQHF,TRBV18,NA,NA,TRBJ1-5
TGTGCCAGCAGCCCTCGGGACTTCCCCTACAATGAGCAGTTCTTC,CASSPRDFPYNEQFF,TRBV9,few,NA,TRBJ2-1
TGCGCCAGCAGGCGGGGGTTGGAAATCAGAGAGACCCAGTGCTTC,CASRRGLEIRETQCF,TRBV5-1,NA,TRBD2,TRBJ2-5
TGCGCCAGCAGCCAAGAGAGAGGAAACACTGAAGCTTTCTTT,CASSQERGNTEAFF,TRBV4-1,NA,NA,TRBJ1-1
TGTGCCAGCTCACCACAGGGGATGAACACTGAAGCTTTCTTT,CASSPQGMNTEAFF,TRBV18,NA,NA,TRBJ1-1
TGTGCCAGCAGCCAAGATCGCACCGGGCAGTACTTC,CASSQDRTGQYF,TRBV14,many,NA,TRBJ2-7
TGCGCCAGCAGAGCGGAAAGGCAGGGCTACACCTTC,CASRAERQGYTF,TRBV5-1,few,NA,TRBJ1-2
TGTGCCAGCAGCCCCCGGACAGATGATAATTCACCCCTCCACTTT,CASSPRTDDNSPLHF,TRBV9,NA,NA,TRBJ1-6
TGCAGTGCTTTATCTAGGATCGGCTCCTACAATGAGCAGTTCTTC,CSALSRIGSYNEQFF,TRBV20-1,NA,NA,TRBJ2-1
TGTGCCAGCAGCGCACTAGCGGCTGCCTACAATGAGCAGTTCTTC,CASSALAAAYNEQFF,TRBV9,NA,TRBD2,TRBJ2-1
TGTGCCACCAGCAGTTTGGGGCGGGGGCCAGAGTCCAATGAGCAGTTCTTC,CATSSLGRGPESNEQFF,TRBV15,few,NA,TRBJ2-1
TGTGCCAGCAGCCAAGATTCCCTAAACTATGGCTACACCTTC,CASSQDSLNYGYTF,TRBV4-2,many,NA,TRBJ1-2
TGCGCCAGCAGCCAACGGCAAAGGCAACAGGGCACTGAAGCTTTCTTT,CASSQRQRQQGTEAFF,TRBV4-1,few,NA,TRBJ1-1
TGTGCCAGCAGTGGAAGACCGACTAGCGCGATCACCGGGGAGCTGTTTTTT,CASSGRPTSAITGELFF,TRBV2,few,TRBD2,TRBJ2-2
TGTGCCAGCAGCCAGTCCAGGGTACTCATTAATTCACCCCTCCACTTT,CASSQSRVLINSPLHF,TRBV4-2,medium-sized,NA,TRBJ1-6
TGTGCCAGCAGCCAAGATTCAGGGGCTGGGGCCAACGTCCTGACTTTC,CASSQDSGAGANVLTF,TRBV4-2,few,NA,TRBJ2-6
TGTGCCAGCAGTGTGGGCGCCTCTATACCGGAGCAGTACTTC,CASSVGASIPEQYF,TRBV6-1,NA,NA,TRBJ2-7
TGTGCCAGCAGCTTATTCGGAGAGACCCAGTACTTC,CASSLFGETQYF,TRBV7-9,few,NA,TRBJ2-5
TGTGCCAGCAGTTGGGACAACGATTATGGCTACACCTTC,CASSWDNDYGYTF,TRBV28,few,NA,TRBJ1-2
TGTGCCAGCAGAGGGGACTCATACTACGAGCAGTACTTC,CASRGDSYYEQYF,TRBV6-2/TRBV6-3,NA,NA,TRBJ2-7